A single sample is the source of the 22 T cell receptor beta chains below, sequenced in a study of control samples from healthy donors and cancer patients. Measured with immunoSEQ multiplex PCR; TCRdb has only the in-frame clones, and not every one. Its listing shows under 200,000 clones. Sequences were obtained from blood. These receptors originate from a woman in her thirties in good health.

The J gene is TRBJ2-3, the V gene TRBV4-3; D ambiguous. Germline-derived CDR1 and CDR2 are LGHNA and YSLEER. The germline V and J ends were trimmed by 4 bases and 1 base, with 12 bases remaining between them. CDR3 length: 15 amino acids. The CDR3 bases are TGCGCCAGCAGCCTGAGTGGCCTCCGCACAGATACGCAGTATTTT. This codes for CASSLSGLRTDTQYF.

The V gene is TRBV5-1, the J gene TRBJ1-1; perhaps TRBD1 as D (6 bases). Trimming stripped 0 bases from V and 7 bases from J, with 10 bases between. There are 13 residues in the CDR3. Germline loops: CDR1 SGHRS, CDR2 YFSETQ. CDR3 sequence: CASSLAGAGEAFF. CDR3 nucleotide sequence: TGCGCCAGCAGCTTGGCGGGGGCCGGTGAAGCTTTCTTT.

The chain couples TRBV5-1 to TRBJ2-7; 9 bases map to TRBD1. The trim removed 4 bases at V and 0 bases at J, leaving 5 bases unmatched. This CDR3 is 15 amino acids long. Germline V gene lookup returns CDR1 SGHRS and CDR2 YFSETQ. This CDR3 reads CASSGGTGHSYEQYF. CDR3 coding DNA: TGCGCCAGCAGCGGCGGGACAGGGCACTCCTACGAGCAGTACTTC.

The chain combines TRBV7-9 with TRBJ1-2; the match to TRBD1 covers 9 bases. The CDR3 totals 14 residues. V was clipped by 5 bases and J by 5 bases; unmatched bases: 6. Germline assignment: CDR1 SEHNR and CDR2 FQNEAQ (reference sequence). CDR3: CASSPRDRVYGYTF. The CDR3 DNA is TGTGCCAGCAGCCCAAGGGACAGGGTTTATGGCTACACCTTC.

This chain uses TRBV6-5 with TRBJ2-7, with 7 bases that match TRBD1. CDR1 MNHEY and CDR2 SVGAGI come from the germline V gene. This CDR3 is 13 amino acids long. V was clipped by 0 bases and J by 6 bases; unmatched bases: 2. The CDR3 is CASSYSNRGEQYF. The CDR3, as DNA: TGTGCCAGCAGTTACTCGAACAGGGGCGAGCAGTACTTC.

The chain recombines TRBV10-1 with TRBJ1-3; perhaps TRBD1 as D (6 bases). Germline V CDR1 and CDR2: WNHNN, SYGVQD (reference sequence). CDR3 size: 15 residues. V was clipped by 3 bases and J by 0 bases, with 9 bases between them. The chain's CDR3 is CASSDYRVSGNTIYF. The CDR3 DNA sequence: TGCGCCAGCAGTGATTACAGGGTCTCTGGAAACACCATATATTTT.

The chain has TRBV7-2 and TRBJ2-7; TRBD2 aligns across 9 bases. The CDR3 is 16 residues long. After removal of 0 bases from V and 6 bases from J, the junction contained 9 bases not matched to a gene. Germline CDR1 and CDR2: SGHTA and FQGNSA. The CDR3 spells CASSLALRSGGIEQYF. The CDR3 DNA reads TGTGCCAGCAGCTTAGCGCTTAGGAGCGGGGGGATCGAGCAGTACTTC.

The chain recombines TRBV28 with TRBJ1-2, with D tentatively TRBD1 (6 bases). CDR1 and CDR2 from the germline V gene are MDHEN and SYDVKM. The CDR3 runs to 14 residues. Trimming took 4 bases from V and 4 from J, leaving 13 bases between them. The CDR3 DNA is TGTGCCAGCAGTTACGCGCAGGGGACCTATGGCTACACCTTC. Its translation is CASSYAQGTYGYTF.

Turning to this clone: The same CDR3 is also encoded by other DNA sequences in this sample. V is TRBV7-9 and J is TRBJ1-5, with D perhaps matching TRBD1 (5 bases). The length of the CDR3 is 12 residues. V dropped 4 bases and J dropped 6 bases, with 7 bases sitting between them. The germline V gene has CDR1 SEHNR and CDR2 FQNEAQ (reference sequence). The CDR3 loop is CASSSGGQPQHF. CDR3 nucleotides: TGTGCCAGCAGCTCCGGGGGTCAGCCCCAGCATTTT.

The J gene is TRBJ1-2, the V gene TRBV7-9, with 9 bases aligning to TRBD1. The CDR3 has 14 amino acids. The V and J ends lost 4 bases and 8 bases, in that order; junction bases with no gene match: 8. Germline CDR1 SEHNR, CDR2 FQNEAQ (reference sequence). The CDR3 nucleotides read TGTGCCAGCAGCTCGAAACAGGGGGCTGGAGGCTACACCTTC. This codes for CASSSKQGAGGYTF.

J is TRBJ1-2 and V is TRBV19, with D uncertain. With 5 bases removed from V and 6 bases from J, the gap between germline ends came to 13 bases. This CDR3 spans 13 amino acids. Germline V lookup: CDR1 LNHDA, CDR2 SQIVND (reference sequence). The CDR3 nucleotides read TGTGCCAGTAGTTGGAGGAAATGGGATGGCTACACCTTC. It yields the protein CASSWRKWDGYTF.

V gene TRBV5-1 combines with J gene TRBJ1-6, with a weak D call TRBD1 (6 bases). This CDR3 contains 14 residues. The V and J ends lost 5 bases and 5 bases respectively, with 11 bases between them. Germline loops: CDR1 SGHRS, CDR2 YFSETQ. DNA for the CDR3: TGCGCCAGCAGTTCCCAGGGGAATAATTCACCCCTCCACTTT. Amino acids: CASSSQGNNSPLHF.

The J gene is TRBJ1-4, the V gene TRBV2, with 9 bases fitting TRBD1. CDR1 is SNHLY, CDR2 FYNNEI, per germline. CDR3 length: 16 residues. The J segment lost 3 bases and the V segment lost 4 bases, leaving 6 bases of the junction unmatched. The CDR3 protein is CASSATGGVANEKLFF. CDR3 in DNA: TGTGCCAGCAGTGCTACAGGGGGCGTAGCTAATGAAAAACTGTTTTTT.

The genes are TRBV3-1 (or the pseudogene TRBV3-2) and TRBJ2-1, with TRBD1 identical over 9 bases. This CDR3 comprises 13 residues. Germline V gene lookup returns CDR1 LGHDT and CDR2 YNNKEL (reference sequence). The trim removed 0 bases at V and 15 bases at J, leaving 6 bases unmatched. In nucleotides, the CDR3 is TGTGCCAGCAGCCAAGAGGGGACAGGGCCGGGGTTCTTC. It is translated as CASSQEGTGPGFF.

The DNA of the CDR3 is TGTGCCAGCAGTCTAGCAGATACGCAGTATTTT. This codes for CASSLADTQYF. The chain employs TRBV6-6 and TRBJ2-3; the D is unclear. The CDR3 runs 11 residues. Trimming took 5 bases from V and 4 from J, leaving 4 bases between them. Germline CDR1 and CDR2: MNHNY and SVGAGI (reference sequence).

CDR3 DNA: TGCGCCAGCAGCTTGGATCTTAATTCACCCCTCCACTTT. This gives the protein CASSLDLNSPLHF. The rearrangement joins TRBV5-1 to TRBJ1-6; D not resolved. Per germline, CDR1 SGHRS and CDR2 YFSETQ. Trimming stripped 0 bases from V and 6 bases from J, with 4 bases between. The CDR3 is 13 amino acids.

J is TRBJ2-7 and V is TRBV7-2, with no clear D. The V end was cut by 1 base, the J end by 4 bases, with 5 bases between. Germline lookup yields CDR1 SGHTA and CDR2 FQGNSA. This CDR3 comprises 12 residues. CDR3 DNA: TGTGCCAGCAGCTTAGACCCTTACGAGCAGTACTTC. It yields the protein CASSLDPYEQYF.

V and J are TRBV9 and TRBJ1-2; perhaps TRBD1 as D (5 bases). Germline V gene lookup returns CDR1 SGDLS and CDR2 YYNGEE. Trimming removed 0 bases at V and 4 bases at J, with 10 bases between. CDR3 size: 14 residues. CDR3 nucleotides: TGTGCCAGCAGCGTAGCCGGGGGGACCTATGGCTACACCTTC. Amino acids: CASSVAGGTYGYTF.

The genes are TRBV6-5 and TRBJ1-1; 9 bases fit TRBD1. The germline gives CDR1 MNHEY, CDR2 SVGAGI. With 8 bases clipped from V and 5 bases from J, the junction kept 9 bases outside the gene matches. The CDR3 runs 14 residues. The CDR3: CASGTGWMRTEAFF. In nucleotides, the CDR3 is TGTGCCAGCGGGACAGGGTGGATGAGAACTGAAGCTTTCTTT.

This chain uses TRBV11-2 with TRBJ1-2; 8 bases fit TRBD1. CDR1 and CDR2 from the germline V gene are SGHAT and FQNNGV. CDR3 size: 16 residues. The J segment lost 8 bases and the V segment lost 4 bases, leaving 15 bases of the junction unmatched. The CDR3 spells CASSSPRTGRLRGYTF. CDR3 nucleotides: TGTGCCAGCAGCTCCCCCAGGACAGGGAGATTAAGAGGCTACACCTTC. Using reference TRBV11-2 and TRBJ1-2 for the parts outside the CDR3, the full variable domain is EAGVAQSPRYKIIEKRQSVAFWCNPISGHATLYWYQQILGQGPKLLIQFQNNGVVDDSQLPKDRFSAERLKGVDSTLKIQPAKLEDSAVYLCASSSPRTGRLRGYTFGSGTRLTVV.

The V and J genes are TRBV15 and TRBJ2-1, with 10 bases fitting TRBD2. CDR3 length: 15 amino acids. The V segment lost 3 bases and the J segment 7 bases; nucleotides outside the gene matches: 6. Germline CDR1 and CDR2: LNHNV and YYDKDF (reference sequence). The CDR3, as DNA: TGTGCCACCAGCAGGCCCTCAGCGGGGGGGAATGAGCAGTTCTTC. The encoded protein is CATSRPSAGGNEQFF.

Concerning this clone: This same CDR3 is encoded by further DNA sequences in the sample. The chain uses TRBV6-4 and TRBJ2-1; maybe TRBD1 (6 bases). The V end lost 3 bases, the J end lost 5 bases, and 11 bases lay between the germline ends. This CDR3 is 14 amino acids long. Germline CDR1 MRHNA, CDR2 SNTAGT. The CDR3 coding sequence is TGTGCCAGCAGTGAAGGGACAAGGCACAATGAGCAGTTCTTC. It encodes CASSEGTRHNEQFF.